Below are 19 T cell receptor beta chains sequenced from a single sample in a study of blood T cell repertoires in COVID-19. Profiled with immunoSEQ multiplex PCR; TCRdb holds only in-frame clones, not every one. In the table there are roughly 120,000 clones, approximately 84% of which are singletons. The sample was peripheral blood. These receptors originate from a man aged 70 or older with active or convalescent COVID-19.

V and J are TRBV5-1 and TRBJ1-5, with 7 bases aligning to TRBD1. Trimming took 2 bases from V and 1 from J; bases not matched to a gene: 3. Per the germline V gene, CDR1 is SGHRS and CDR2 is YFSETQ. The CDR3 spans 15 residues. The CDR3 DNA is TGCGCCAGCAGCTTACAGGGGTCGAGCAATCAGCCCCAGCATTTT. This translates into CASSLQGSSNQPQHF.

This rearrangement joins TRBV11-2 to TRBJ2-2; D gene ambiguous. The germline V and J ends were trimmed by 2 bases and 2 bases, with 12 bases remaining between them. Germline CDR1 and CDR2: SGHAT and FQNNGV. The CDR3 extends over 16 amino acids. CDR3 bases: TGTGCCAGCAGCTTAAGTTGGCAGATAAACACCGGGGAGCTGTTTTTT. It yields the protein CASSLSWQINTGELFF.

V gene TRBV5-1 combines with J gene TRBJ1-2; D is perhaps TRBD1 (5 bases). The germline V and J ends were trimmed by 0 bases and 7 bases, with 16 bases remaining between them. The CDR3 is made up of 15 amino acids. The germline V gene has CDR1 SGHRS and CDR2 YFSETQ. In nucleotides, the CDR3 is TGCGCCAGCAGCTTGGGGGGCCAGGTCGTTTTTGGCTACACCTTC. Translation gives CASSLGGQVVFGYTF.

CDR3 sequence reads: CASSSLGEDTEAFF. Here the CDR3 DNA reads TGTGCCAGCAGCTCCCTCGGGGAGGACACTGAAGCTTTCTTT. J is TRBJ1-1 and V is TRBV7-3; D remains unclear. This CDR3 region has 14 residues. Germline CDR1 and CDR2: SGHTA and FQGTGA. Trimming left V 4 bases short and J 3 bases short, with 12 bases between.

The chain recombines TRBV7-8 with TRBJ2-7; 12 positions agree with TRBD1. The CDR3 extends over 14 amino acids. Germline CDR1 reads SGHVS; CDR2 reads FQNEAQ. Unmatched junction bases numbered 6, after V lost 5 bases and J lost 7 bases. In DNA, the CDR3 is TGTGCCAGCAGCGGGGGACAGGGGGCGAGGGAGCAGTACTTC. This codes for CASSGGQGAREQYF.

The chain links TRBV6-5 to TRBJ2-6; D is possibly TRBD2 (6 bases). The CDR3 runs 15 residues. Germline V gene data show CDR1 as MNHEY and CDR2 as SVGAGI. V lost 11 bases and J lost 3, with 17 bases in between. The CDR3 loop is CARQSGGSGANVLTF. The CDR3 DNA reads TGTGCCCGCCAATCCGGGGGTAGTGGGGCCAACGTCCTGACTTTC.

This clone was observed a handful of times. The rearrangement uses TRBV9 and TRBJ1-6; D unclear. The CDR3 sequence is 15 residues long. The germline V gene encodes CDR1 SGDLS and CDR2 YYNGEE. Trimming pared 0 bases from V and 7 bases from J, leaving 11 bases between. CDR3 loop: CASSVGPARNSPLHF. Written as DNA, the CDR3 is TGTGCCAGCAGCGTAGGTCCCGCTCGGAATTCACCCCTCCACTTT. Looking up the rest from reference TRBV9 and TRBJ1-6 gives the full variable domain: DSGVTQTPKHLITATGQRVTLRCSPRSGDLSVYWYQQSLDQGLQFLIQYYNGEERAKGNILERFSAQQFPDLHSELNLSSLELGDSALYFCASSVGPARNSPLHFGNGTRLTVT.

The chain recombines TRBV3-1 (or the pseudogene TRBV3-2) with TRBJ2-5; D is unresolved. V dropped 4 bases and J dropped 5 bases, with 11 bases sitting between them. This CDR3 is 13 amino acids long. The germline V gene encodes CDR1 LGHDT and CDR2 YNNKEL (reference sequence). CDR3 protein: CASSPPRVETQYF. CDR3 coding DNA: TGTGCCAGCAGCCCCCCACGGGTGGAGACCCAGTACTTC.

V is TRBV19 and J is TRBJ2-3, with 10 bases identical to TRBD1. Trimming cost V 5 bases and J 2 bases; bases outside gene matches: 7. This CDR3 contains 16 residues. Germline CDR1 LNHDA, CDR2 SQIVND (reference sequence). The CDR3 coding sequence is TGTGCCAGTAGTTCCGACAGGGGGCGCAACACAGATACGCAGTATTTT. Translating gives CASSSDRGRNTDTQYF.

This rearrangement joins TRBV18 to TRBJ2-5; D gene uncertain. Germline values: CDR1 KGHSH, CDR2 LQKENI. V was pared by 3 bases and J by 3 bases, with 8 bases between. CDR3 length: 13 residues. The CDR3 region is CASSPHAKETQYF. CDR3 DNA: TGTGCCAGCTCACCGCACGCTAAAGAGACCCAGTACTTC.

CDR3 DNA: TGTGCCAGCAGCGAGGGGTCCGGACCCAACGGCGAGCAGTACTTC. Translated: CASSEGSGPNGEQYF. The chain links TRBV9 to TRBJ2-7, with D maybe TRBD1 (5 bases). V was trimmed by 3 bases and J by 6 bases, leaving 19 bases between them. This CDR3 comprises 15 residues. The germline gives CDR1 SGDLS, CDR2 YYNGEE.

In DNA form, the CDR3 reads TGTGCCAGCAGTGGACAGGGACAGGGAAACGAAAAACTGTTTTTT. This codes for CASSGQGQGNEKLFF. The chain links TRBV28 to TRBJ1-4, with 9 nucleotides matching TRBD1. Losses at the gene ends were 5 bases for V and 8 bases for J; bases not matched to a gene: 9. This CDR3 comprises 15 residues. CDR1 and CDR2 (germline): MDHEN, SYDVKM. Variable domain in full (rest from reference TRBV28 and TRBJ1-4): DVKVTQSSRYLVKRTGEKVFLECVQDMDHENMFWYRQDPGLGLRLIYFSYDVKMKEKGDIPEGYSVSREKKERFSLILESASTNQTSMYLCASSGQGQGNEKLFFGSGTQLSVL.

The gene calls are TRBV9 and TRBJ2-1; TRBD1 might be the D (5 bases). V lost 4 bases and J 6 bases, leaving 23 bases between the germline ends. Germline V gives CDR1 SGDLS, CDR2 YYNGEE. The CDR3 sequence is 17 residues long. This chain's CDR3 is CASSRGIDRAPFNEQFF. Written as DNA, the CDR3 is TGTGCCAGCAGCCGAGGAATTGACAGAGCTCCCTTCAATGAGCAGTTCTTC.

Note on this clone: Possible read error: a much larger clone is one base away. This specimen includes other DNA sequences encoding the same CDR3. The V and J genes are TRBV28 and TRBJ1-4; 10 bases are a match to TRBD1. V shed 5 bases, J shed 2 bases, and the junction held 2 bases outside the gene matches. This CDR3 has 15 amino acids. Germline loops: CDR1 MDHEN, CDR2 SYDVKM. As DNA, the CDR3 is TGTGCCAGCAGTCGACAGGGGGCCACTAATGAAAAACTGTTTTTT. Residues: CASSRQGATNEKLFF.

This clone has just one count. This chain joins TRBV30 and TRBJ2-1; D call uncertain. Germline CDR1 reads GTSNPN; CDR2 reads SVGIG (reference sequence). This CDR3 contains 13 residues. V lost 5 bases, J lost 2 bases, and 10 bases lay in between. In DNA form, the CDR3 reads TGTGCCTGGTCTGACTCCGCCTACAATGAGCAGTTCTTC. This gives the protein CAWSDSAYNEQFF.

This clone was seen just once. The chain employs TRBV21-1 and TRBJ2-3; TRBD1 reflects the table's D call only, with no check against the DNA. TRBV21-1 is an annotated pseudogene. The CDR3 consists of 17 residues. The DNA for the CDR3 is TGTGCCAGCAGAAAAGGGAGGGGACAGAAGAACACAGATACGCAGTATTTT. As protein: CASRKGRGQKNTDTQYF.

The chain has TRBV5-5 and TRBJ2-7; TRBD1 agrees at 8 bases. V lost 4 bases to trimming and J lost 0 bases; unmatched junction nucleotides: 3. The CDR3 runs 14 residues. Germline values: CDR1 SGHKS, CDR2 YYEKEE (reference sequence). CDR3 sequence: CASSETGGSYEQYF. The CDR3 DNA is TGTGCCAGCAGCGAAACAGGGGGCTCCTACGAGCAGTACTTC.

Only one count was recorded for this clone. The rearrangement links TRBV6-5 to TRBJ1-3, with D unresolved. From germline, CDR1 is MNHEY and CDR2 SVGAGI. V was shortened by 8 bases and J by 3 bases, with 11 bases between the two germline ends. The CDR3 sequence is 13 residues long. The CDR3 spells CASAGMHGNTIYF. CDR3 DNA sequence: TGTGCCAGCGCGGGAATGCATGGAAACACCATATATTTT.

This chain joins TRBV15 and TRBJ2-7, with 11 bases lining up with TRBD2. With V trimmed by 2 bases and J by 0 bases, 6 bases remained unmatched. CDR1 and CDR2 from the germline V gene are LNHNV and YYDKDF (reference sequence). The CDR3 extends over 17 amino acids. CDR3 nucleotides: TGTGCCACCAGCAGACCCGGGACTAGCGGAAACTCCTACGAGCAGTACTTC. This gives the protein CATSRPGTSGNSYEQYF.